Each of the 12 T cell receptor beta chains below was sequenced from the same sample in a study of CD4 T cells in relation to SARS-CoV-2 and coronaviruses. The repertoire was sequenced with immunoSEQ multiplex PCR; TCRdb's copy has only in-frame clones and lacks some. This table holds fewer than 25,000 clones, 77% found once. Before the COVID-19 pandemic, during about 2011-2019, CD4+ T cells were taken from unexposed donors. CD4+ T cells were isolated from the cells after 10 days of culture. Their specific antigens are unknown. Material for sequencing was CD4+ T cells from PBMCs, cultured in vitro. The receptor set was obtained from a human donor in good health.

The chain has TRBV10-3 and TRBJ1-2, with D unclear. Per the germline V gene, CDR1 is ENHRY and CDR2 is SYGVKD. The V end lost 4 bases, the J end lost 4 bases, and 13 bases lay between the germline ends. The CDR3 is 14 residues long. The DNA for the CDR3 is TGTGCCATCAGTGGCGGCGAGTCGGGCTATGGCTACACCTTC. Translation gives CAISGGESGYGYTF.

DNA for the CDR3: TGTGCCAGCAGTTTTACCGGCAATCAGCCCCAGCATTTT. This translates into CASSFTGNQPQHF. The chain uses TRBV27 and TRBJ1-5; the D is unclear. The CDR3 contains 13 residues. Germline V gives CDR1 MNHEY, CDR2 SMNVEV (reference sequence). V was shortened by 3 bases and J by 2 bases, with 5 bases between the two germline ends.

This clone appeared a few times. V gene TRBV19 combines with J gene TRBJ2-3; D not resolved. CDR1 LNHDA and CDR2 SQIVND come from the germline V gene (reference sequence). CDR3 length: 11 amino acids. Between the trimmed V and J ends, which lost 5 bases and 4 bases, there was a span of 4 bases. The CDR3 reads CASSSADTQYF. The CDR3 DNA follows: TGTGCCAGTAGTTCCGCAGATACGCAGTATTTT.

The CDR3 nucleotides are TGTGCCAGCAGCTTATGGGGGGGGGATGAAAAACTGTTTTTT. This translates into CASSLWGGDEKLFF. V is TRBV7-9 and J is TRBJ1-4, with a possible D match to TRBD1 (5 bases). The CDR3 totals 14 residues. With 2 bases removed from V and 6 bases from J, the gap between germline ends came to 10 bases. Germline assignment: CDR1 SEHNR and CDR2 FQNEAQ (reference sequence).

V is TRBV21-1 and J is TRBJ1-3. TRBV21-1 is a recognized pseudogene. The length of the CDR3 is 15 residues. The CDR3 region has the DNA TGTGCCAGCAGCACCCGGGAGCCCTCTGGAAACACCATATATTTT. As protein: CASSTREPSGNTIYF.

The chain has TRBV18 and TRBJ1-6, with D uncertain. Germline CDR1 reads KGHSH; CDR2 reads LQKENI. The germline V and J ends were trimmed by 4 bases and 2 bases, with 9 bases remaining between them. The CDR3 sequence is 15 residues long. Here the CDR3 DNA reads TGTGCCAGCTCACAAAGGGAGACCTATAATTCACCCCTCCACTTT. It translates to CASSQRETYNSPLHF.

V gene TRBV6-6 combines with J gene TRBJ2-3; 7 bases are a match to TRBD2. Germline CDR1 is MNHNY and CDR2 is SVGAGI (reference sequence). The CDR3 has 14 amino acids. J gave up 3 bases and V 9 bases, and 9 bases lay outside the gene matches. DNA of the CDR3: TGTGCCAGTTCCGGGAGGCCCGCGACAGATACGCAGTATTTT. Translating gives CASSGRPATDTQYF.

V usage is TRBV4-3 and J usage is TRBJ1-4; unclear D gene. The germline CDR1 and CDR2 sequences are LGHNA and YSLEER. The V end was cut by 0 bases, the J end by 3 bases, with 14 bases between. The CDR3 covers 17 residues. The chain's CDR3 is CASSQDPARGANEKLFF. DNA of the CDR3: TGCGCCAGCAGCCAAGATCCCGCGCGGGGTGCTAATGAAAAACTGTTTTTT.

The V and J genes are TRBV5-4 and TRBJ2-4, with 10 bases aligning to TRBD2. CDR1 SGHNT and CDR2 YYREEE come from the germline V gene (reference sequence). V trimming: 3 bases; J trimming: 7 bases; junction bases outside the gene matches: 7. This CDR3 has 15 residues. CDR3 in amino acids: CASSWTSGGGNIQYF. The CDR3 nucleotides are TGTGCCAGCAGCTGGACTAGCGGAGGGGGGAACATTCAGTACTTC.

The chain carries TRBV29-1 and TRBJ1-2; 7 positions agree with TRBD1. CDR3 length: 14 amino acids. CDR1 is SQVTM and CDR2 is ANQGSEA in the germline V gene. V gave up 3 bases and J gave up 4 bases; unmatched junction bases: 8. The DNA for the CDR3 is TGCAGCGTTGAGGGGGACAGTTTCGCCTATGGCTACACCTTC. This encodes CSVEGDSFAYGYTF.

The V call is TRBV19, the J call TRBJ1-2, with 9 bases identical to TRBD1. This CDR3 has 15 amino acids. Germline V lookup: CDR1 LNHDA, CDR2 SQIVND (reference sequence). V gave up 7 bases and J gave up 3 bases; unmatched junction bases: 9. CDR3 nucleotides: TGTGCCAGTACCCCAACCGGGACAGGGCACTATGGCTACACCTTC. Protein: CASTPTGTGHYGYTF.

This clone was seen only a few times. The rearrangement links TRBV6-5 to TRBJ2-3; a possible D gene is TRBD2 (6 bases). The CDR3 extends over 14 amino acids. Germline loops: CDR1 MNHEY, CDR2 SVGAGI. V was clipped by 8 bases and J by 2 bases, with 14 bases between them. CDR3 coding DNA: TGTGCCAGCCGAGGCGGGGTGATCACAGATACGCAGTATTTT. Amino acids: CASRGGVITDTQYF.